The clone carrying this TCR beta chain was observed a few times. This CDR3 contains 15 residues. From germline, CDR1 is LGHNA and CDR2 YNFKEQ. Trimming removed 0 bases at V and 9 bases at J, with 17 bases between. The data belong to a study of blood T cell repertoires in COVID-19. Whole-study context: The United States, Italy and Spain provided the acute and convalescent COVID-19 samples.

Those who participated ranged in age from roughly 18 to 90 years and resided in about two dozen US areas. As originally analysed: Researchers report that nucleated cell counts were estimated from reference gene primer amplification. The protocol was immunoSEQ multiplex PCR, while the TCRdb copy is restricted to in-frame clones and leaves out a portion. V and J calls and clone size come straight from that table; D and trimming were deduced from the DNA. This sample has approximately 240,000 clones, with 85% to 90% found just once. This sequence joins TRBV4-2 and TRBJ2-5; D might be TRBD2 (6 bases). The sequencing input was PBMCs or T cells enriched from blood (not recorded which). This TCR derives from a woman aged 18-30 years in a cohort exposed to, infected with or recovered from COVID-19 (not recorded which). CDR3 in DNA: TGTGCCAGCAGCCAAGAGGCCCTCGGAGGGCCGGCCCAGTACTTC. It specifies CASSQEALGGPAQYF.